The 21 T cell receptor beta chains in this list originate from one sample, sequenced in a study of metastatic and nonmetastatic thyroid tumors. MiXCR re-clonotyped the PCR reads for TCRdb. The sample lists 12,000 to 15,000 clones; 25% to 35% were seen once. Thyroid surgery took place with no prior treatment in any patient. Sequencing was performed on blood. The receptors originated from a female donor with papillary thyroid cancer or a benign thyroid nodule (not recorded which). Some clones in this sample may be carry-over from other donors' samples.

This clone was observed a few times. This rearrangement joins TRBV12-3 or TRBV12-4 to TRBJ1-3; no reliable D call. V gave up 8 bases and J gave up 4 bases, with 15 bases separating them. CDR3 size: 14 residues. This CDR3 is CASYGVSGGNTIYF. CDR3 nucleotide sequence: TGTGCCAGCTATGGGGTTTCGGGAGGAAACACCATATATTTT.

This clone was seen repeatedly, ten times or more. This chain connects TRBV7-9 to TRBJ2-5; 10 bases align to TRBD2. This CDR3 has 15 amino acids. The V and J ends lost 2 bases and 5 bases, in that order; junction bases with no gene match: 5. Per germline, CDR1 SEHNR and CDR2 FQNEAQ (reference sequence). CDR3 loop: CASSLSGGAWETQYF. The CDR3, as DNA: TGTGCCAGCAGCTTAAGCGGGGGGGCCTGGGAGACCCAGTACTTC.

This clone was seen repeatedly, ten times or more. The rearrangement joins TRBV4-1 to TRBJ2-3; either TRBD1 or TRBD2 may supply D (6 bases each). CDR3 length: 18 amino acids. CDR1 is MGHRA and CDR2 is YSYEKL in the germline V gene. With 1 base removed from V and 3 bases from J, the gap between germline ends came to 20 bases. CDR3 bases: TGCGCCAGCAGCCAAGTTGTCCCGAGGGGGGTGGGGACAGATACGCAGTATTTT. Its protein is CASSQVVPRGVGTDTQYF.

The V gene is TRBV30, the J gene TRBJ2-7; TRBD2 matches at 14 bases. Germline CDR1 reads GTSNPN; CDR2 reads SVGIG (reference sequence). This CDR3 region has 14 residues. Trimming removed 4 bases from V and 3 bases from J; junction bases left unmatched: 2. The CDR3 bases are TGTGCCTGGATGGGGACTAGCGGGAGCTACGAGCAGTACTTC. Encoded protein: CAWMGTSGSYEQYF.

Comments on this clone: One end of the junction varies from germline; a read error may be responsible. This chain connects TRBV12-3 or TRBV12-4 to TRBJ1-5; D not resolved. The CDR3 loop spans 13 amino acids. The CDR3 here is CAGSLRGNQPQHF. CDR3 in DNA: TGTGCCGGCAGTTTACGGGGCAATCAGCCCCAGCATTTT.

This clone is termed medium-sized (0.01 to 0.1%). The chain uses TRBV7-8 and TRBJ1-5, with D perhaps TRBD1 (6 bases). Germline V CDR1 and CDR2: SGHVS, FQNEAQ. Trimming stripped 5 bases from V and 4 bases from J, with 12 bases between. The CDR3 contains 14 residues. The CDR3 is CASSRDRRNQPQHF. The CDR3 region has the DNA TGTGCCAGCAGCAGAGACAGGAGGAATCAGCCCCAGCATTTT.

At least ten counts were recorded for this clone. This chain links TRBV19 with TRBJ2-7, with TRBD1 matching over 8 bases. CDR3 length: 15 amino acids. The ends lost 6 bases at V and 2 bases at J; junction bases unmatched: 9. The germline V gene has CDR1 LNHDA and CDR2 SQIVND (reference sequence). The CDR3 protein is CASRPTGGQAYEQYF. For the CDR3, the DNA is TGTGCCAGTAGACCAACAGGGGGACAGGCCTACGAGCAGTACTTC.

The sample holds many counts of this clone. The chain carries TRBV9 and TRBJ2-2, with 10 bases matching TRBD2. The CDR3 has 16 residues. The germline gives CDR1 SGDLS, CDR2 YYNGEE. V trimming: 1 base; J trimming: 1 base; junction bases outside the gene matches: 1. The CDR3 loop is CASSVLAGVNTGELFF. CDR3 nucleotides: TGTGCCAGCAGCGTACTAGCGGGAGTGAACACCGGGGAGCTGTTTTTT.

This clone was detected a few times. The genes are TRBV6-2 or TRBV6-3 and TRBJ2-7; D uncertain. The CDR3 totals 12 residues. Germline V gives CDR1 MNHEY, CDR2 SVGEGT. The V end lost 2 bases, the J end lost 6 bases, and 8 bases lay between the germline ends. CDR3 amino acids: CASSYPPSEQYF. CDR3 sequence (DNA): TGTGCCAGCAGTTACCCCCCCTCCGAGCAGTACTTC.

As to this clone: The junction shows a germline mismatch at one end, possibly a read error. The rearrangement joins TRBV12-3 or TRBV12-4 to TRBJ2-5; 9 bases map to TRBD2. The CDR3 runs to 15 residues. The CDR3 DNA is TGTGCCAGTAGTTCCCTGACTAGCGGATTAGGGACCCAGTACTTC. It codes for CASSSLTSGLGTQYF.

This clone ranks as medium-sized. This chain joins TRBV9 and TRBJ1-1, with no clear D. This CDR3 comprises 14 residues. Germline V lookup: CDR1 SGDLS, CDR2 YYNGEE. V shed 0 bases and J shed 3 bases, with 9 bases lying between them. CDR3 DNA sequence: TGTGCCAGCAGCGTAGCGTGGGGAGACACTGAAGCTTTCTTT. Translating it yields CASSVAWGDTEAFF.

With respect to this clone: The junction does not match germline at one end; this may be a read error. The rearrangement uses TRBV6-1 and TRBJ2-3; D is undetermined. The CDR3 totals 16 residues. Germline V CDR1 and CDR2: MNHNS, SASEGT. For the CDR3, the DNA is TGTGCGAGCAGTGAGACCTGCGACCGCCCCACAGATACGCCGTATTTT. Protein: CASSETCDRPTDTPYF.

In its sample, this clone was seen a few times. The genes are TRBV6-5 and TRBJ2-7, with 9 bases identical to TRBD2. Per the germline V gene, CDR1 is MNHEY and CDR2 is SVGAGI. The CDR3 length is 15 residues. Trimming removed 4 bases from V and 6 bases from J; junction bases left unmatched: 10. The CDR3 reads CASSSRLAGVVEQYF. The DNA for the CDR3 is TGTGCCAGCAGTTCCCGATTAGCGGGAGTTGTCGAGCAGTACTTC.

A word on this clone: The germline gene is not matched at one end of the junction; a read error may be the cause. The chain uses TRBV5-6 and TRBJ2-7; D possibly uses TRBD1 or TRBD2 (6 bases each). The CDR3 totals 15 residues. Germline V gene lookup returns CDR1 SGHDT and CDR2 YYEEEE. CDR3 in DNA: TGTGCCAGAGGCCCAGGGTCGGGGGCCGGGACAAGGGAATCCTTC. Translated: CARGPGSGAGTRESF.

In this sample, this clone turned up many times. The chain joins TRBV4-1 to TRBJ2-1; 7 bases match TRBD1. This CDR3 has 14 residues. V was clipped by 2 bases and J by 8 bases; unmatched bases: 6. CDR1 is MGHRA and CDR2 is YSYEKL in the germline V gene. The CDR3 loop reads CASSQPRQGHEQFF. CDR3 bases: TGCGCCAGCAGCCAACCCCGACAGGGCCATGAGCAGTTCTTC.

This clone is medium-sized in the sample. CDR3 amino acids: CSARDRQAENSPLHF. In nucleotides, the CDR3 is TGCAGTGCTAGAGATCGGCAGGCTGAAAATTCACCCCTCCACTTT. The chain is built from TRBV20-1 and TRBJ1-6; no definite D call. The V gene's germline CDR1 is DFQATT and CDR2 SNEGSKA (reference sequence). V lost 0 bases and J 7 bases, leaving 13 bases between the germline ends. The CDR3 spans 15 residues.

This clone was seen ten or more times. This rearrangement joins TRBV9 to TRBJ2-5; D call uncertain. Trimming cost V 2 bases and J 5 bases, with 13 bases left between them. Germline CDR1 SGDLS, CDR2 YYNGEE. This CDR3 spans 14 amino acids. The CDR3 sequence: CASSVTSSPETQYF. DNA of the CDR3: TGTGCCAGCAGCGTCACCAGCTCGCCCGAGACCCAGTACTTC.

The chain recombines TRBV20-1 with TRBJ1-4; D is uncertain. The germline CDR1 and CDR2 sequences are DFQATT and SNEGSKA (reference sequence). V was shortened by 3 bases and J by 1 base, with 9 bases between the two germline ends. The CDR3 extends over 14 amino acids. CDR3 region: CSASEGRTNEKLFF. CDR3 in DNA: TGCAGTGCTAGTGAAGGGAGAACTAATGAAAAACTGTTTTTT.

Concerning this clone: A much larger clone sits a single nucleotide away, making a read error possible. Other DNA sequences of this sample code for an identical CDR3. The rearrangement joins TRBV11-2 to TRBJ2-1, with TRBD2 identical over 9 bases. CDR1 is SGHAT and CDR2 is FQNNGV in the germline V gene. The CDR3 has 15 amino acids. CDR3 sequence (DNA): TGTGCGAGCAGCCTCGGACTAGCGACCTCCAATGAGCAGTTCTTC. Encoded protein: CASSLGLATSNEQFF.

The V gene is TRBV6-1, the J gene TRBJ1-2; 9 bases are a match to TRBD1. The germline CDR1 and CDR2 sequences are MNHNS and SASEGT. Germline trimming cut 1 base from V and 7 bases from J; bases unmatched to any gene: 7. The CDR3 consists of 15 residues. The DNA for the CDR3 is TGTGCCAGCAGTGAAGTCCGGACAGGGGAGGGTGGCTACACCTTC. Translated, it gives CASSEVRTGEGGYTF.

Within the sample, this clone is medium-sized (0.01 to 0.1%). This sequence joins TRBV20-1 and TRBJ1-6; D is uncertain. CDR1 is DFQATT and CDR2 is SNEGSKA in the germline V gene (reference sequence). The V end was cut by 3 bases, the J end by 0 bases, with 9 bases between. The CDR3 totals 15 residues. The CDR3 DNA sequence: TGCAGTGCTAGTCGGGGAAGCTCCTATAATTCACCCCTCCACTTT. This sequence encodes CSASRGSSYNSPLHF.